The clone carrying this TCR beta chain was seen many times. A much bigger clone sits one base away, suggesting this may be a read error. These data belong to a study of tumor-infiltrating lymphocytes in primary liver carcinoma. TCR beta cDNA was made from 400 to 600 ng total RNA with a constant-region primer. Modified slightly, ARM-PCR produced TCR beta libraries over three nested multiplex PCR rounds. PCR rounds one and two used TRBV1-TRBV30 forward primers with a C-beta reverse primer for roughly 10 cycles each. TCRdb redid the calling of the multiplex PCR reads with MiXCR, one entry per CDR3 protein. The table records fewer than 250,000 distinct CDR3 sequences, around four fifths of them present only once. From 20-30 mg of unsorted bulk tissue, DNA and RNA were co-extracted together. Per the germline V gene, CDR1 is SQVTM and CDR2 is ANQGSEA. V was pared by 6 bases and J by 10 bases, with 8 bases of the junction left unmatched. The CDR3 has 11 residues.

This TCR derives from a man aged 40-50 years with primary liver carcinoma and hepatitis B virus infection. Sequenced sample: tumor tissue from primary liver carcinoma. V and J are TRBV29-1 and TRBJ1-1, with 7 bases matching TRBD1. CDR3 in DNA: TGCAGCGTCGGGAGGACAGGTGGAGCTTTCTTT. Protein sequence: CSVGRTGGAFF.